This T cell receptor beta chain appears in the sequencing data of a study of early T cells in non-severe SARS-CoV-2 infection. Overall study context: Unsorted whole-blood RNA was sequenced in bulk, leaving chains unpaired. Whole-study results and caveats: Matching results from VDJdb favored anti-spike CD8 responses, leaving private and CD4 specificities undetected.

The table lists this clonotype with many counts. Its antigen is unidentified. Attachment of unique molecular identifiers to individual cDNA molecules was performed. TCRdb reanalysed the 5' RACE reads using MiXCR and keeps one entry per CDR3 protein. The table records 50,000 to 70,000 distinct CDR3 sequences, under 15% of them present only once. The ends were cut back, 6 bases at V and 10 bases at J, with 10 bases in the middle. The CDR3 length is 11 residues. The receptor was derived from an adult who was a healthcare worker with PCR-confirmed SARS-CoV-2 infection or an uninfected control (not recorded which). The material was whole blood, obtained at baseline. J is TRBJ2-1 and V is TRBV12-3 or TRBV12-4; the D gene could be TRBD1 or TRBD2 (5 bases each). The CDR3 loop is CASRDSGEQFF. The CDR3 coding sequence is TGTGCCAGCAGGGACTCAGGGGAGCAGTTCTTC.